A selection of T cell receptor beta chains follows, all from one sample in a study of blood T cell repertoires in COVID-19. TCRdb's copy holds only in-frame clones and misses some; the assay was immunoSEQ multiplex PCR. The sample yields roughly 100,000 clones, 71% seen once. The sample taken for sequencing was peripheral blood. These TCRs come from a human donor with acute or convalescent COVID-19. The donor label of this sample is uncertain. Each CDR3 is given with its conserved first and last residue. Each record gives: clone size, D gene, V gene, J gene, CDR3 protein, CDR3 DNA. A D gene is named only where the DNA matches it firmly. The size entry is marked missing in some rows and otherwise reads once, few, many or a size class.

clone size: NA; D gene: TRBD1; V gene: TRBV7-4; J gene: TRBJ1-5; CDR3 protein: CASNGPGQGKQPQHF; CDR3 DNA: TGTGCCAGCAACGGACCGGGACAGGGTAAGCAGCCCCAGCATTTT
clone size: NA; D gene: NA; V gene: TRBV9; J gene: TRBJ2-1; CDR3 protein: CASSENRESSYNEQFF; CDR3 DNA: TGTGCCAGCAGCGAGAACCGGGAGAGCTCCTACAATGAGCAGTTCTTC
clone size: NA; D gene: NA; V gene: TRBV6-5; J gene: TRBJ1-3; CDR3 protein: CASSYSRKAGNTIYF; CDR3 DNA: TGTGCCAGCAGTTACTCGAGGAAGGCTGGAAACACCATATATTTT
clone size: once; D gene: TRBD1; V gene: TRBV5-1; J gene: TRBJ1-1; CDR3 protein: CASSPGDRGRTEAFF; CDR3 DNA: TGCGCCAGCAGCCCGGGAGACAGGGGAAGGACTGAAGCTTTCTTT
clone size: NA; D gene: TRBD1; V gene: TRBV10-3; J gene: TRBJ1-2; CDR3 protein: CAISAQGGMDYGYTF; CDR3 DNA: TGTGCCATCAGTGCACAGGGGGGGATGGACTATGGCTACACCTTC
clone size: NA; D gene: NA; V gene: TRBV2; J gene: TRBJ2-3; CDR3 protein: CASSLNTDTQYF; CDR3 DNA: TGTGCCAGCAGTTTAAACACAGATACGCAGTATTTT
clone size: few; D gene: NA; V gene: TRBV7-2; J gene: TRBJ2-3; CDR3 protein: CASSNPLSRVADTQYF; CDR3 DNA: TGTGCCAGCAGCAATCCACTCTCTCGGGTCGCAGATACGCAGTATTTT
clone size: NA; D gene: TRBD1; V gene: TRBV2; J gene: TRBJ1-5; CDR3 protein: CASSGSGDRKGGPQHF; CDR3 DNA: TGTGCCAGCAGTGGGAGCGGGGACAGGAAAGGTGGGCCCCAGCATTTT
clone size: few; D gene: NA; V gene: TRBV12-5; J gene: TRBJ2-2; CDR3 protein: CASAPRGGELFF; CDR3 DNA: TGTGCTAGTGCCCCCCGGGGCGGGGAGCTGTTTTTT
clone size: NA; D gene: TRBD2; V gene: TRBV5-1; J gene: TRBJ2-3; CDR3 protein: CASSLAGGTDTQYF; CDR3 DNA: TGCGCCAGCAGTCTAGCGGGGGGCACAGATACGCAGTATTTT
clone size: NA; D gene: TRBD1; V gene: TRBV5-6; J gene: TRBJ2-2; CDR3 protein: CASGLLWTGGTGELFF; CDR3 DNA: TGTGCCAGCGGCCTGCTCTGGACAGGGGGCACCGGGGAGCTGTTTTTT
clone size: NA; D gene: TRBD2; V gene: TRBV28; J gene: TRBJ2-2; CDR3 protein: CASSRGLSGGVGTGELFF; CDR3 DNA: TGTGCCAGCAGCCGCGGACTGAGCGGGGGGGTCGGCACCGGGGAGCTGTTTTTT
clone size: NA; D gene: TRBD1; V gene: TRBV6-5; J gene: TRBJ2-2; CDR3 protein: CASRRTGTGELFF; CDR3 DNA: TGTGCCAGCAGGCGGACAGGCACCGGGGAGCTGTTTTTT
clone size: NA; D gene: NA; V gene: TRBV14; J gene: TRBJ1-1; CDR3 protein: CASSQRELSWYREGTEAFF; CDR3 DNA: TGTGCCAGCAGCCAGCGGGAGTTGAGTTGGTACAGGGAGGGCACTGAAGCTTTCTTT
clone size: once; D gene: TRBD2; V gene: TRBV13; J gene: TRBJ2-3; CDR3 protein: CASSPPTSGDDTQYF; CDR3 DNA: TGTGCCAGCAGCCCTCCGACTAGCGGGGATGATACGCAGTATTTT
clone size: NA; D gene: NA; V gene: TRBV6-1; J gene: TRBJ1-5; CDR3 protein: CASSEARGVGQPQHF; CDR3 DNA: TGTGCCAGCAGTGAAGCGCGGGGAGTTGGGCAGCCCCAGCATTTT
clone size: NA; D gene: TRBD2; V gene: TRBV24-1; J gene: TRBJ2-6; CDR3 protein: CATSDPPGGKGANVLTF; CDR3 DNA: TGTGCCACCAGTGATCCCCCGGGGGGGAAAGGGGCCAACGTCCTGACTTTC
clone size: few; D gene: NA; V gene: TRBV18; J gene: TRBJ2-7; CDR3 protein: CASSPLGKGRGNYEQYF; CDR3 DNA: TGTGCCAGCTCACCACTCGGGAAGGGCAGGGGCAACTACGAGCAGTACTTC
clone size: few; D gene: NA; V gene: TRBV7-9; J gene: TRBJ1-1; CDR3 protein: CASSRASLDNENTEAFF; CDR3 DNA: TGTGCCAGCAGCCGTGCTTCATTAGACAACGAGAACACTGAAGCTTTCTTT
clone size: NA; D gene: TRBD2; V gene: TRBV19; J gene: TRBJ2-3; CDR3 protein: CASSGLADALAQYF; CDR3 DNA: TGTGCCAGTAGTGGGCTAGCGGACGCTCTGGCGCAGTATTTT
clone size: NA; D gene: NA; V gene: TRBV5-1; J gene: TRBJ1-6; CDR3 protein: CASSGTRESPLHF; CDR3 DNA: TGCGCCAGCAGCGGAACCAGGGAATCACCCCTCCACTTT
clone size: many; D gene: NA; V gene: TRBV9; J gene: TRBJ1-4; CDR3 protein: CASSVGGEGDEKLFF; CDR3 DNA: TGTGCCAGCAGCGTAGGGGGTGAAGGGGATGAAAAACTGTTTTTT
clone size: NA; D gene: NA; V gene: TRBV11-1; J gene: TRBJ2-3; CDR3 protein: CASSSAYGTLDTQYF; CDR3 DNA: TGTGCCAGCAGCTCCGCATACGGGACACTCGATACGCAGTATTTT
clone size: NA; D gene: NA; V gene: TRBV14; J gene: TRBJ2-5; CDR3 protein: CASSQGPGGSKTQYF; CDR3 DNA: TGTGCCAGCAGCCAAGGACCGGGTGGATCAAAGACCCAGTACTTC
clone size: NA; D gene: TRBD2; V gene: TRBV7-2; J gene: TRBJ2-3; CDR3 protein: CASSSLAGGITDTQYF; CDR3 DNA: TGTGCCAGCAGCTCTTTAGCGGGGGGAATCACAGATACGCAGTATTTT
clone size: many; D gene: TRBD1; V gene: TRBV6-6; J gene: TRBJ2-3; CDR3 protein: CASSPGTGPALRDTQYF; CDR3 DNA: TGTGCCAGCAGTCCCGGGACAGGGCCTGCGCTCAGAGATACGCAGTATTTT
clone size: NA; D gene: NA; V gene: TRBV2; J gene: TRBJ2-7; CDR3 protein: CASWAFPFSYEQYF; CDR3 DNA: TGTGCCAGTTGGGCTTTCCCGTTCTCCTACGAGCAGTACTTC
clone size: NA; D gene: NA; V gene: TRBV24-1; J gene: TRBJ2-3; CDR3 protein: CATSTNSGTSTDTQYF; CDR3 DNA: TGTGCCACCAGTACGAACTCCGGGACTAGCACAGATACGCAGTATTTT
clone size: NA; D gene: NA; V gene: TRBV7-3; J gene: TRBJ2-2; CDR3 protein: CASSLSMTGELFF; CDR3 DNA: TGTGCCAGCAGCTTAAGTATGACCGGGGAGCTGTTTTTT
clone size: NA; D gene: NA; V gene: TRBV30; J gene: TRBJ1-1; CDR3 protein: CAWKQETKGTEAFF; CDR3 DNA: TGTGCCTGGAAGCAAGAGACAAAGGGGACTGAAGCTTTCTTT
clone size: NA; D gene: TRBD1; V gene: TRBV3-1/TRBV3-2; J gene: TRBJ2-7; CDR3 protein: CASSPQGAYEQYF; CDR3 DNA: TGTGCCAGCAGCCCCCAGGGGGCCTACGAGCAGTACTTC
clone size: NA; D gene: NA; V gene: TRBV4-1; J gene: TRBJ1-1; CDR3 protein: CASSPPGPNTEAFF; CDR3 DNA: TGCGCCAGCAGCCCACCAGGGCCGAACACTGAAGCTTTCTTT
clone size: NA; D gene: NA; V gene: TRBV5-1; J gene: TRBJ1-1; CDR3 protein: CASAGGTPEAFF; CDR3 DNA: TGCGCCAGCGCGGGGGGTACCCCTGAAGCTTTCTTT
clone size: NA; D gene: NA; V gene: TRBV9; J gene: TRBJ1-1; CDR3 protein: CASSLCRSITMNTEAFF; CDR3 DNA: TGTGCCAGCAGTTTATGCCGGTCCATTACCATGAACACTGAAGCTTTCTTT
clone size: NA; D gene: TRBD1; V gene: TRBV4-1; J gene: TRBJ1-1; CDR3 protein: CASSQPDRLNTEAFF; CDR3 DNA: TGCGCCAGCAGCCAACCGGACAGGTTGAACACTGAAGCTTTCTTT
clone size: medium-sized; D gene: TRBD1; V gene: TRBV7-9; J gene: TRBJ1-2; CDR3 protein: CASSLGGQNYGYTF; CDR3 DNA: TGTGCCAGCAGCTTAGGGGGACAGAACTATGGCTACACCTTC
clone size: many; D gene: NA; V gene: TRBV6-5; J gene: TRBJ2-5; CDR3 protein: CASSTGETQYF; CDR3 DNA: TGTGCCAGCAGTACAGGGGAGACCCAGTACTTC
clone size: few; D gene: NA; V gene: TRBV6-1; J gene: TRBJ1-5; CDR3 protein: CASSASSLWLNQPQHF; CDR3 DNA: TGTGCCAGCAGTGCTTCAAGTTTATGGCTCAATCAGCCCCAGCATTTT
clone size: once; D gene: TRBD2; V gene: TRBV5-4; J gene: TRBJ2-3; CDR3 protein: CASRTGTSGVDTQYF; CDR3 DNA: TGTGCCAGCAGGACCGGGACTAGCGGAGTAGATACGCAGTATTTT
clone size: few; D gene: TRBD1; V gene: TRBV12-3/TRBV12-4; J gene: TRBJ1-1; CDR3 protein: CATRTGMAEAFF; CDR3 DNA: TGTGCCACCAGGACAGGGATGGCTGAAGCTTTCTTT
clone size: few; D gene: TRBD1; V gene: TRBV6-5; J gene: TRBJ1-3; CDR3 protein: CASSPDRAGNTIYF; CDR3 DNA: TGTGCCAGCAGCCCGGACAGGGCTGGAAACACCATATATTTT
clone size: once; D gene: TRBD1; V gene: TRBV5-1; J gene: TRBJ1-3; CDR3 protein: CASSWGSAGQGGSGNTIYF; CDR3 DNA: TGCGCCAGCAGCTGGGGGTCGGCGGGACAGGGAGGGTCTGGAAACACCATATATTTT
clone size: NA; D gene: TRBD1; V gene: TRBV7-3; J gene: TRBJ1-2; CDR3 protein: CASSRDRGIGYTF; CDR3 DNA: TGTGCCAGCAGCCGCGACAGGGGCATCGGCTACACCTTC
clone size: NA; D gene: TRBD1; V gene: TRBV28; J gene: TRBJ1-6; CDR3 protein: CASSTQGGSPLHF; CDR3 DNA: TGTGCCAGCAGTACACAGGGGGGTTCACCCCTCCACTTT
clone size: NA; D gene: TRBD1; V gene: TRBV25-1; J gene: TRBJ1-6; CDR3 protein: CASSATGSGSYNSPLHF; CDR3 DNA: TGTGCCAGCAGTGCGACAGGGTCGGGCTCCTATAATTCACCCCTCCACTTT
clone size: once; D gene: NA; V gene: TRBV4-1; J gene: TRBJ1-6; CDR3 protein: CASSQGLIGNSPLHF; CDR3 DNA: TGCGCCAGCAGCCAGGGACTAATCGGGAATTCACCCCTCCACTTT
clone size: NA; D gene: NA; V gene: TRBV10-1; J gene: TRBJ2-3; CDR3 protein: CASIGDTQYF; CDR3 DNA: TGCGCCAGCATCGGTGATACGCAGTATTTT